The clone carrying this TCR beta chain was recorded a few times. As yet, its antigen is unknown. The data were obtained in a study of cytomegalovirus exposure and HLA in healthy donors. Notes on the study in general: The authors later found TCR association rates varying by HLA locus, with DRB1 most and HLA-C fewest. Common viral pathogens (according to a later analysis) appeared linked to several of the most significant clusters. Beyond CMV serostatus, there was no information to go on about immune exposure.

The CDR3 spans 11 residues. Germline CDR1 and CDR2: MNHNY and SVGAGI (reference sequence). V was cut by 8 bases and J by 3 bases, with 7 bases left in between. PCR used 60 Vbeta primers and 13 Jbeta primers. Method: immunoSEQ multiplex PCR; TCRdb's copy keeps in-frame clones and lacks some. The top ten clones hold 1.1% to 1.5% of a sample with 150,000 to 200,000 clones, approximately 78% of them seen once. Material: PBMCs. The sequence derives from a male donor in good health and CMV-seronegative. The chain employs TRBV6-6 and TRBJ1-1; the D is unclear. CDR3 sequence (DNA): TGTGCCAGCCAGCGGGACACTGAAGCTTTCTTT. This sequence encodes CASQRDTEAFF.